The 10 T cell receptor beta chains listed next were all sequenced from one sample in a study of HIV-infected children after antiretroviral therapy interruption. As for treatment: PENTA 11 planned treatment interruption arm or continuous ART arm. RNA-based 3' RACE libraries used unique molecular identifiers. In TCRdb, the 3' RACE reads were re-called with MiXCR into one record per CDR3 protein. The sample carries about 15,000 distinct CDR3 sequences, roughly 3.5% recorded once. This specimen was CD45RA+ CD4+ T cells from PBMCs, taken from a donor given antiretroviral therapy, either interrupted or continuous. The subset was: naive CD4+ CD45RA+ CD45RO- T cells. These receptors were obtained from a child younger than 18 with HIV.

This clonotype was counted at least ten times. The chain combines TRBV11-2 with TRBJ2-3, with 10 bases lining up with TRBD2. Looked up from germline, CDR1 is SGHAT and CDR2 is FQNNGV. The CDR3 sequence is 18 residues long. Losses at the gene ends were 3 bases for V and 0 bases for J; bases not matched to a gene: 9. CDR3 DNA: TGTGCCAGCAGCTTCGGGATAAGCGGGGGGGCCAGCACAGATACGCAGTATTTT. Its protein product is CASSFGISGGASTDTQYF.

This clonotype appeared once. The genes are TRBV3-1 and TRBJ1-2; perhaps TRBD1 as D (6 bases). V dropped 1 base and J dropped 4 bases, with 16 bases sitting between them. This CDR3 contains 16 residues. The germline V gene has CDR1 LGHDT and CDR2 YNNKEL (reference sequence). Written as DNA, the CDR3 is TGTGCCAGCAGCCAAGGGTCCGGGGGGCCCGCCTATGGCTACACCTTC. Protein sequence: CASSQGSGGPAYGYTF.

At least ten counts were recorded for this clonotype. The rearrangement joins TRBV12-3 or TRBV12-4 to TRBJ2-7; no firm D call. V was pared by 5 bases and J by 4 bases, with 6 bases between. This CDR3 has 11 amino acids. CDR3 sequence: CASSKGYEQYF. CDR3 coding DNA: TGTGCCAGCAGTAAAGGGTACGAGCAGTACTTC.

The sample holds a few counts of this clonotype. This chain uses TRBV5-1 with TRBJ2-6; no clear D gene. Trimming took off 8 bases at V and 0 bases at J, with 12 bases between the two ends. CDR3 size: 15 residues. The germline V gene encodes CDR1 SGHRS and CDR2 YFSETQ. CDR3 sequence (DNA): TGCGCCAGTGGACCCGTTTTCTCTGGGGCCAACGTCCTGACTTTC. Translating it yields CASGPVFSGANVLTF.

There are many counts of this clonotype. This rearrangement joins TRBV7-2 to TRBJ1-2; D gene uncertain. The CDR3 is 14 amino acids. Trimming stripped 5 bases from V and 0 bases from J, with 10 bases between. The germline V gene encodes CDR1 SGHTA and CDR2 FQGNSA. The CDR3 nucleotides read TGTGCCAGCAGCCTAAGGACGGCTAACTATGGCTACACCTTC. This gives the protein CASSLRTANYGYTF.

This clonotype showed up many times. The chain's CDR3 is CASSSTTGNYGYTF. CDR3 DNA sequence: TGTGCCAGCAGCTCTACTACTGGGAACTATGGCTACACCTTC. The V call is TRBV7-2, the J call TRBJ1-2, with D unresolved. The CDR3 is made up of 14 amino acids. CDR1 and CDR2 from the germline V gene are SGHTA and FQGNSA. V shed 4 bases and J shed 2 bases, with 11 bases lying between them.

Ten or more counts support this clonotype. The chain couples TRBV14 to TRBJ2-1; D gene uncertain. Germline CDR1 SGHDN, CDR2 FVKESK. With 4 bases removed from V and 0 bases from J, the gap between germline ends came to 7 bases. The CDR3 consists of 14 residues. CDR3 nucleotide sequence: TGTGCCAGCAGCCCACTTAGCTCCTACAATGAGCAGTTCTTC. It yields the protein CASSPLSSYNEQFF.

This clonotype was detected many times. The chain has TRBV20-1 and TRBJ2-1, with TRBD1 identical over 9 bases. Trimming removed 0 bases from V and 8 bases from J; junction bases left unmatched: 20. The CDR3 is 19 amino acids. CDR1 DFQATT and CDR2 SNEGSKA come from the germline V gene (reference sequence). The CDR3: CSARDWQVGTGNSGYEQFF. In DNA form, the CDR3 reads TGCAGTGCTAGAGACTGGCAGGTGGGGACAGGGAACTCAGGGTATGAGCAGTTCTTC.

This clonotype was observed at least ten times. V gene TRBV20-1 combines with J gene TRBJ1-5; D possibly corresponds to TRBD1 (6 bases). This CDR3 is built from 13 residues. The germline V gene encodes CDR1 DFQATT and CDR2 SNEGSKA (reference sequence). Trimming pared 6 bases from V and 5 bases from J, leaving 14 bases between. The CDR3 loop is CSATRDTDQPQHF. The CDR3 DNA reads as TGCAGTGCCACCCGGGACACCGATCAGCCCCAGCATTTT.

Many counts were recorded for this clonotype. V is TRBV7-3 and J is TRBJ1-1; D is perhaps TRBD1 (5 bases). CDR1 is SGHTA and CDR2 is FQGTGA in the germline V gene. This CDR3 is built from 13 residues. Trimming took off 6 bases at V and 1 base at J, with 9 bases between the two ends. The CDR3 spells CASSSDRNTEAFF. CDR3 coding DNA: TGTGCCAGCAGTTCAGACAGGAACACTGAAGCTTTCTTT.